This TCR beta chain was sequenced in a study of vaccination effects on CD4 cells after COVID-19. Whole-study context: The cohort was immunized with two doses of either the BNT162b2 or mRNA-1273 vaccine. Points from the study as a whole: Among infection- and vaccine-induced clones, marked clonal contraction occurred late after vaccination.

As concerns this clone: The antigen remains unidentified.

Data came from immunoSEQ multiplex PCR; TCRdb stores just in-frame clones and leaves some out. Here the sample spans approximately 70,000 clones, under 85% being singletons. Expansion with viral peptide pools was applied to antigen-specific CD4+ T cells by the ViraFEST assay prior to sequencing. Cultured cells yielded isolated CD4+ T cells after nine to ten days. People in the vaccine group had not been infected with SARS-CoV-2 before, and their nucleocapsid antibodies were negative. After two million PBMC were placed in each well, they were cultured with around 10 IU/ml IL-2 and 8 to 10 ug/ml peptides. Half-medium replacement with IL-2 medium occurred on days 3 and 7. Per the germline V gene, CDR1 is SGHNT and CDR2 is YENEEA. The length of the CDR3 is 13 residues. Deletions cut 5 bases from V and 6 bases from J, with 13 bases between.

The V and J genes are TRBV11-3 and TRBJ1-1, with a weak D call TRBD1 (6 bases). The TCR was taken from a human donor who received a COVID-19 vaccine. Sequences were derived from CD4+ T cells from PBMCs cultured with HCoV-NL63 spike peptides, sampled before COVID-19 vaccination. CDR3: CASSGMEGAEAFF. As DNA, the CDR3 is TGTGCCAGCAGCGGCATGGAGGGGGCTGAAGCTTTCTTT. Full variable domain (rest looked up from reference TRBV11-3 and TRBJ1-1): EAGVVQSPRYKIIEKKQPVAFWCNPISGHNTLYWYLQNLGQGPELLIRYENEEAVDDSQLPKDRFSAERLKGVDSTLKIQPAELGDSAVYLCASSGMEGAEAFFGQGTRLTVV.